The 10 T cell receptor beta chains below come from one sample, sequenced in a study of T cell repertoires in cytomegalovirus infection (dated by TCRdb to the late 2010s). According to the study, the label for this sample's treatment or condition signals: in vitro stimulation with specific CMV peptide epitopes to enrich CMV-specific T cells. TCRdb names Illumina HiSeq 1500 as the instrument used. TCRdb cleaned the public reads at Q25 with fastp, built clones with MiXCR and kept in-frame beta chains. Duplicate CDR3 protein sequences are folded into a single record with the most common DNA and genes. This sample has about half a million distinct CDR3 sequences in its table, and about 42% of those were observed once. 40% to 50% of the sample is in the top ten clones. The antigens these receptors bind are not known. The sequenced sample was cultured PBMCs, obtained from culture after CMV antigen stimulation. The receptors derive from a human donor in good health (CMV status not recorded). Some clones in this sample may be carry-over from other donors' samples.

The V call is TRBV6-1, the J call TRBJ1-5; TRBD1 is a possible D gene (5 bases). The germline V gene encodes CDR1 MNHNS and CDR2 SASEGT. The CDR3 is made up of 15 amino acids. V was clipped by 5 bases and J by 4 bases, with 15 bases between them. CDR3 coding DNA: TGTGCCAGCAGTCGCTTCAGGGAAGGAAATCAGCCCCAGCATTTT. Its translation: CASSRFREGNQPQHF.

The V call is TRBV7-2, the J call TRBJ1-1; the D is unclear. This CDR3 is 13 amino acids long. The ends were cut back, 7 bases at V and 3 bases at J, with 12 bases in the middle. CDR1 SGHTA and CDR2 FQGNSA come from the germline V gene. The CDR3, as DNA: TGTGCCAGCACCAATGGGGTGTACACTGAAGCTTTCTTT. Translating it yields CASTNGVYTEAFF.

The chain has TRBV11-2 and TRBJ2-3; 7 nucleotides align to TRBD2. V dropped 5 bases and J dropped 2; count of bases not matched to a gene: 10. Germline V gene sequence: CDR1 SGHAT, CDR2 FQNNGV. The CDR3 extends over 16 amino acids. The CDR3 here is CASSPRASGYTDTQYF. The CDR3 DNA reads TGTGCCAGCAGCCCGAGGGCTAGCGGATACACAGATACGCAGTATTTT.

The rearrangement uses TRBV19 and TRBJ2-5; D remains unclear. V shed 1 base and J shed 2 bases, with 5 bases lying between them. The CDR3 covers 13 residues. The germline V gene encodes CDR1 LNHDA and CDR2 SQIVND (reference sequence). Here the CDR3 DNA reads TGTGCCAGTAGTATAGGAGTACAAGAGACCCAGTACTTC. This translates into CASSIGVQETQYF.

J is TRBJ1-1 and V is TRBV12-3 or TRBV12-4; D ambiguous. This CDR3 has 15 residues. The V end lost 1 base, the J end lost 1 base, and 10 bases lay between the germline ends. The CDR3 is CASSLGRVGNTEAFF. In DNA form, the CDR3 reads TGTGCCAGCAGTTTAGGGAGGGTTGGGAACACTGAAGCTTTCTTT.

J is TRBJ1-5 and V is TRBV6-2 or TRBV6-3; D gene ambiguous. Germline assignment: CDR1 MNHEY and CDR2 SVGEGT. CDR3 length: 15 residues. Trimming removed 4 bases at V and 2 bases at J, with 12 bases between. In DNA, the CDR3 is TGTGCCAGCAGTTCAGCATTGGGAGGCAATCAGCCCCAGCATTTT. Residues: CASSSALGGNQPQHF.

The chain couples TRBV7-8 to TRBJ2-1; 7 bases fit TRBD1. Germline-derived CDR1 and CDR2 are SGHVS and FQNEAQ. V trimming: 5 bases; J trimming: 9 bases; junction bases outside the gene matches: 10. The CDR3 is 14 residues long. In nucleotides, the CDR3 is TGTGCCAGCAGCACCCGGACAGGTTATAGTGAGCAGTTCTTC. This gives the protein CASSTRTGYSEQFF.

This clonotype was recorded at least ten times. This chain links TRBV7-2 with TRBJ2-7; D gene ambiguous. The CDR3 sequence is 13 residues long. CDR1 is SGHTA, CDR2 FQGNSA, per germline. V shed 1 base and J shed 2 bases, with 6 bases lying between them. CDR3 DNA sequence: TGTGCCAGCAGCTTAGGACGGACCTACGAGCAGTACTTC. It specifies CASSLGRTYEQYF.

This clonotype was seen a handful of times. The gene calls are TRBV7-8 and TRBJ1-2; D is possibly TRBD1 (6 bases). The V end lost 5 bases, the J end lost 4 bases, and 20 bases lay between the germline ends. The CDR3 runs 16 residues. Per the germline V gene, CDR1 is SGHVS and CDR2 is FQNEAQ. The CDR3, as DNA: TGTGCCAGCAGCCTGGGGGGGCGGCTTGGAGGCTATGGCTACACCTTC. Translation gives CASSLGGRLGGYGYTF.

This clonotype was seen a handful of times. J is TRBJ2-1 and V is TRBV12-3 or TRBV12-4; TRBD1 agrees at 7 bases. CDR3 length equals 18 residues. J gave up 0 bases and V 6 bases, and 14 bases lay outside the gene matches. Here the CDR3 reads CASSQTQQGSFSYNEQFF. The CDR3 DNA sequence: TGTGCCAGCAGCCAAACCCAACAGGGGTCTTTCTCCTACAATGAGCAGTTCTTC.